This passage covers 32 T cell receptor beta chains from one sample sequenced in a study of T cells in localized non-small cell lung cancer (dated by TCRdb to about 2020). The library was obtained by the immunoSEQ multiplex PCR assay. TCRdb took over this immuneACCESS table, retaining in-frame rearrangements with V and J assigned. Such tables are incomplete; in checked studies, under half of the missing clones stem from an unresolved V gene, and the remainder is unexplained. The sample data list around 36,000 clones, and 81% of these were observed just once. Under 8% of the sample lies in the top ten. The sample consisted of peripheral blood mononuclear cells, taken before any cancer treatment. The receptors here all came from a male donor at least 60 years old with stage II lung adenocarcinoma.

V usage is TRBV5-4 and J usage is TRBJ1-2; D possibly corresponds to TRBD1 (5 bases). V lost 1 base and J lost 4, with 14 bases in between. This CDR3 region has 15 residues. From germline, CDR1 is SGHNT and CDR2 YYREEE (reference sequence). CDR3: CASSLRAGRIYGYTF. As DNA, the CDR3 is TGTGCCAGCAGCTTGAGGGCAGGGAGGATCTATGGCTACACCTTC.

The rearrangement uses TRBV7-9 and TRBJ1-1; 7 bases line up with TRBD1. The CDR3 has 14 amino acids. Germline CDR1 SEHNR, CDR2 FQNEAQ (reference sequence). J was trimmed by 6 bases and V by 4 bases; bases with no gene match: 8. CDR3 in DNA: TGTGCCAGCAGCTGGGACAGCGGGGCCGCTGAAGCTTTCTTT. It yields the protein CASSWDSGAAEAFF.

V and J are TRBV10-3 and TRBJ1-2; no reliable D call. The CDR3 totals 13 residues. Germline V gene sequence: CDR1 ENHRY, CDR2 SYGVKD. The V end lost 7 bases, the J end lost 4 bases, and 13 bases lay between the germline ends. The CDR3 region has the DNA TGTGCCATCAAGGGTTCCGGGATCTATGGCTACACCTTC. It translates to CAIKGSGIYGYTF.

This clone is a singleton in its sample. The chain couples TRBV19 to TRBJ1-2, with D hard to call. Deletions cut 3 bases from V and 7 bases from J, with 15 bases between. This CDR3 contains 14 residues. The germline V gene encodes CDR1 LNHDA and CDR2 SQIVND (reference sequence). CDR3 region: CASSIGLSASGYTF. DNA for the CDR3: TGTGCCAGTAGTATCGGGTTGTCGGCAAGTGGCTACACCTTC.

As DNA, the CDR3 is TGCGCCAGCAGCCAGGAGACAGGGTCCCATCAGCCCCAGCATTTT. Protein product: CASSQETGSHQPQHF. V usage is TRBV4-1 and J usage is TRBJ1-5, with TRBD1 identical over 7 bases. Germline V gene sequence: CDR1 MGHRA, CDR2 YSYEKL. Trimming took 3 bases from V and 5 from J; bases not matched to a gene: 7. CDR3 size: 15 residues.

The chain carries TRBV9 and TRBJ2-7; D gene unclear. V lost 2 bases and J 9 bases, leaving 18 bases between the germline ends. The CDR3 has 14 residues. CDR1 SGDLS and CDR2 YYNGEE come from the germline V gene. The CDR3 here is CASSVGQEPRGQYF. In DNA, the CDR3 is TGTGCCAGCAGCGTTGGGCAGGAGCCCCGCGGGCAGTACTTC.

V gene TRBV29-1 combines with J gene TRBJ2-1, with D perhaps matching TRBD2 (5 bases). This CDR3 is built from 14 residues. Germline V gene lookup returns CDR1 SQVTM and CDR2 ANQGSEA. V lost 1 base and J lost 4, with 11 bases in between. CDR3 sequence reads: CSVEAGFMYNEQFF. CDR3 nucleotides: TGCAGCGTTGAAGCGGGATTTATGTACAATGAGCAGTTCTTC.

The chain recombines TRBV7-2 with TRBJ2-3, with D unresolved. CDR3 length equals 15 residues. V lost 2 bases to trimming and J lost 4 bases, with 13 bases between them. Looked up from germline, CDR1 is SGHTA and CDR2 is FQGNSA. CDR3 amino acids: CASSLIPSAADTQYF. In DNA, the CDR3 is TGTGCCAGCAGCTTAATCCCCTCTGCCGCAGATACGCAGTATTTT.

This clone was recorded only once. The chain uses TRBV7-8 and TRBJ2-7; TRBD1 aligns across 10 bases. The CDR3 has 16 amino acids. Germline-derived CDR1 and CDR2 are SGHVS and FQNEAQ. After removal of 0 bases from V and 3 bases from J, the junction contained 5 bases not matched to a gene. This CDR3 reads CASSLAGTGAVYEQYF. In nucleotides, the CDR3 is TGTGCCAGCAGCTTAGCGGGGACAGGGGCCGTCTACGAGCAGTACTTC.

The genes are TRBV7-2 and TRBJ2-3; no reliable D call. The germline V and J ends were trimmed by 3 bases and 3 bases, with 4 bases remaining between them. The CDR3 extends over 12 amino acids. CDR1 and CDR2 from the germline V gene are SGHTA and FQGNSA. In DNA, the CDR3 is TGTGCCAGCAGCTTTTTTACAGATACGCAGTATTTT. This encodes CASSFFTDTQYF.

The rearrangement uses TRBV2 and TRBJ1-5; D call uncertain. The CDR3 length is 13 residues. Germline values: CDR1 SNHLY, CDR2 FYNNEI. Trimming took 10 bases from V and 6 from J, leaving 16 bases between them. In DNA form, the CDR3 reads TGTGCCATCCTGTGGCCCTCACGTCAGCCCCAGCATTTT. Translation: CAILWPSRQPQHF.

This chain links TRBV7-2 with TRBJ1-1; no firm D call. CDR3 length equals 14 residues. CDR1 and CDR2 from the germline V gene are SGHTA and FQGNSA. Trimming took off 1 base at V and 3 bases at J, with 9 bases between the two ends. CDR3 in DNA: TGTGCCAGCAGCTTAGTCCGGCCAGACACTGAAGCTTTCTTT. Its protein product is CASSLVRPDTEAFF.

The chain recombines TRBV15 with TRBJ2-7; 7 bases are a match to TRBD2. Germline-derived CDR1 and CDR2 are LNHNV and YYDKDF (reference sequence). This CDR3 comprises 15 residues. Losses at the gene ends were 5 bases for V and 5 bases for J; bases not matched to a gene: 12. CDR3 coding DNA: TGTGCCACCAGCGCTGGGCACACGGGAGGAGACGAGCAGTACTTC. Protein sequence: CATSAGHTGGDEQYF.

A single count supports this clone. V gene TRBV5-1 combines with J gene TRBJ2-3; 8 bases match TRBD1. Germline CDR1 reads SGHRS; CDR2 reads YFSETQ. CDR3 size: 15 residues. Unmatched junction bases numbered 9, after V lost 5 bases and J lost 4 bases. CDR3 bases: TGCGCCAGCAGAGATGGACAGGGTATTGCAGATACGCAGTATTTT. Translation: CASRDGQGIADTQYF.

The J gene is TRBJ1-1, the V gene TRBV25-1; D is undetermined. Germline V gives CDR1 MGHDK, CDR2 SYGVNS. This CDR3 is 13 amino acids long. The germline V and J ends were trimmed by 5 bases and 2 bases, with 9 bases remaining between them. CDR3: CASSRLGNTEAFF. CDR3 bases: TGTGCCAGCAGTAGGTTGGGAAACACTGAAGCTTTCTTT.

This CDR3 is CASSLETSGLGQYF. CDR3 nucleotide sequence: TGTGCCAGCAGCTTAGAGACGTCAGGCCTCGGGCAGTACTTC. The gene calls are TRBV11-2 and TRBJ2-7; D gene unclear. Trimming left V 0 bases short and J 9 bases short, with 15 bases between. CDR3 length: 14 amino acids. Germline-derived CDR1 and CDR2 are SGHAT and FQNNGV.

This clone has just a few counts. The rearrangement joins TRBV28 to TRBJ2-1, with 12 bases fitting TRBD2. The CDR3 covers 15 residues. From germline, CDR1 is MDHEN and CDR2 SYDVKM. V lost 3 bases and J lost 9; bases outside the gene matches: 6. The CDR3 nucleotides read TGTGCCAGCAGTTTTTCTAGCGGGAGGGCCAGTGAGCAGTTCTTC. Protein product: CASSFSSGRASEQFF.

CDR3 protein: CAIGISSYEQYF. CDR3 DNA sequence: TGTGCCATAGGGATTTCCTCCTACGAGCAGTACTTC. This chain uses TRBV10-3 with TRBJ2-7; D is undetermined. CDR3 length: 12 amino acids. V lost 9 bases, J lost 0 bases, and 9 bases lay in between. Germline values: CDR1 ENHRY, CDR2 SYGVKD.

CDR3 nucleotides: TGTGCCAGCAGTTATTTCTCCGGGGACAATGAGCAGTTCTTC. Its protein is CASSYFSGDNEQFF. The V and J genes are TRBV6-5 and TRBJ2-1; D possibly corresponds to TRBD2 (5 bases). This CDR3 is 14 amino acids long. Trimming cost V 3 bases and J 5 bases, with 11 bases left between them. Germline V gives CDR1 MNHEY, CDR2 SVGAGI.

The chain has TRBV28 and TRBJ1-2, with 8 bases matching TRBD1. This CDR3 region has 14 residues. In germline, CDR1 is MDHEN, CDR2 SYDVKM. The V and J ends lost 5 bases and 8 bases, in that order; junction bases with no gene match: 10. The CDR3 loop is CASSTSRTGSGYTF. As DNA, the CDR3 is TGTGCCAGCAGTACCTCCCGGACAGGGAGCGGCTACACCTTC.

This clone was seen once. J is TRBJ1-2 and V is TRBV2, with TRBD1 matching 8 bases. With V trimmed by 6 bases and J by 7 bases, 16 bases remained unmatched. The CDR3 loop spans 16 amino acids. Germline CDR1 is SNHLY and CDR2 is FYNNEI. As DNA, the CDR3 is TGTGCCAGCAGAAAAAGCGCTACAGGGGGAATTGGTGGCTACACCTTC. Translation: CASRKSATGGIGGYTF.

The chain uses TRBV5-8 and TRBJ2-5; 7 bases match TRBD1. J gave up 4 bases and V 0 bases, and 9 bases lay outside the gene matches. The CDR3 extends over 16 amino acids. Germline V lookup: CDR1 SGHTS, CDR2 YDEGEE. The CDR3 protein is CASSLGGGLGRETQYF. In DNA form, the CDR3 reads TGTGCCAGCAGCTTGGGAGGGGGCCTTGGGAGAGAGACCCAGTACTTC. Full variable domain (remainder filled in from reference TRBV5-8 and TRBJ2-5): EAGVTQSPTHLIKTRGQQATLRCSPISGHTSVYWYQQALGLGLQFLLWYDEGEERNRGNFPPRFSGRQFPNYSSELNVNALELEDSALYLCASSLGGGLGRETQYFGPGTRLLVL.

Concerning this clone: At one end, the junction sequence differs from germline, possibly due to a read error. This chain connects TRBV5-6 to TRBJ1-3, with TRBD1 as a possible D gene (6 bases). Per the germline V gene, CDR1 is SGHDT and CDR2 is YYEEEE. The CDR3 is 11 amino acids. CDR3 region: CASSLGTVLDF. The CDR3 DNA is TGTGCCAGCAGCTTGGGGACAGTGTTAGACTTT.

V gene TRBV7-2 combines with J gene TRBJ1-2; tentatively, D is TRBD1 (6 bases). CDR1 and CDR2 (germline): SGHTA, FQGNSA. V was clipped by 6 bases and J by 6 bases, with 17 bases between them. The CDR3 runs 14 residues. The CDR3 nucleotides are TGTGCCAGCAGTCTCAATACGGGGGCGAATGGCTACACCTTC. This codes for CASSLNTGANGYTF.

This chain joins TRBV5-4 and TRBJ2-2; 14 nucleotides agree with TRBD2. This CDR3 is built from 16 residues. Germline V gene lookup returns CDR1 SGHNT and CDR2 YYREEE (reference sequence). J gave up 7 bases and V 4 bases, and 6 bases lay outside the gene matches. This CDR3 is CASSLGGLAGVGELFF. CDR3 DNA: TGTGCCAGCAGCCTTGGGGGACTAGCGGGGGTCGGGGAGCTGTTTTTT.

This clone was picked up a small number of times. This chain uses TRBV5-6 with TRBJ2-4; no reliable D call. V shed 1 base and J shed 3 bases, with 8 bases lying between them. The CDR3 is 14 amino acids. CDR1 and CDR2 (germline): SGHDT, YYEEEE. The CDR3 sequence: CASSLKGYKNIQYF. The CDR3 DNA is TGTGCCAGCAGCTTGAAGGGATACAAAAACATTCAGTACTTC.

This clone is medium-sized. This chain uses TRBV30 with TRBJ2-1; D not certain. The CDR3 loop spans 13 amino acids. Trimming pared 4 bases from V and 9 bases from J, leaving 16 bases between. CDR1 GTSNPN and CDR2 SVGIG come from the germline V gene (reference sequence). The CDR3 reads CAWKYDGGVEQFF. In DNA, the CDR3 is TGTGCCTGGAAATACGACGGCGGCGTTGAGCAGTTCTTC.

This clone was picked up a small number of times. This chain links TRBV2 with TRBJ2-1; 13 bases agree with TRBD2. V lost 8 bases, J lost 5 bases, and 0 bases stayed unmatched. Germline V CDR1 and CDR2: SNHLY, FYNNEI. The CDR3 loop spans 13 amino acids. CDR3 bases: TGTGCCAGCGGGACTAGCGGGAACAATGAGCAGTTCTTC. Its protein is CASGTSGNNEQFF.

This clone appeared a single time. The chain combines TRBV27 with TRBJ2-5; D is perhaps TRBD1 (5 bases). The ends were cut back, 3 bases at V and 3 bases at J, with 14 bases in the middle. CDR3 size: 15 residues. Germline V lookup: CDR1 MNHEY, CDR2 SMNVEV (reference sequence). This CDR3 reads CASSFFSQGEETQYF. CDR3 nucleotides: TGTGCCAGCAGTTTCTTCTCACAAGGGGAAGAGACCCAGTACTTC.

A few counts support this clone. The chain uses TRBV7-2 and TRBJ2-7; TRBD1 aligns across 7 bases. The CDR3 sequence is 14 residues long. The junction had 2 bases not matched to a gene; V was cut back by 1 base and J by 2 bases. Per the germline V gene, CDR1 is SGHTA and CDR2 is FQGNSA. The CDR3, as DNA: TGTGCCAGCAGCTTAGGGGACAGTACCTACGAGCAGTACTTC. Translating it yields CASSLGDSTYEQYF.

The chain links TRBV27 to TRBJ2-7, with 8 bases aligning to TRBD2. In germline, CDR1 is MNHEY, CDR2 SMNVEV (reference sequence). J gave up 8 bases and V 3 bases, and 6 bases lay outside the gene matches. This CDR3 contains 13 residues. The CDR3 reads CASSLIGREKQYF. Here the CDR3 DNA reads TGTGCCAGCAGTTTGATCGGGAGGGAGAAGCAGTACTTC.

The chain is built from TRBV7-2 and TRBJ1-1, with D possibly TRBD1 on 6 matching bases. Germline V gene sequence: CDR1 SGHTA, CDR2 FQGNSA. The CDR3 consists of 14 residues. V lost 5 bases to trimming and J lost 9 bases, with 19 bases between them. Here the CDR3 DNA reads TGTGCCAGCAGCGGCCGGGACACTCTTACTCAAGCTTTCTTT. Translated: CASSGRDTLTQAFF.